This T cell receptor (beta chain) was documented in a study of blood T cells in healthy people across ages. Findings of the study overall: Donor CMV status, an unknown factor, possibly confounded changes in expanded clonotypes.

A second PCR of 7 to 11 cycles used a sample-barcoded 5' primer and a J-beta primer mix. From the 5' RACE reads, TCRdb called clonotypes with MiXCR, one entry per CDR3 protein. Among fewer than 900,000 distinct CDR3 sequences listed, approximately 39% were seen once. CDR3 length: 14 residues. Trimming took off 1 base at V and 2 bases at J, with 12 bases between the two ends. The germline V gene encodes CDR1 DFQATT and CDR2 SNEGSKA (reference sequence). About this clonotype itself: Antigen specificity is unknown.

This TCR was recovered from a woman aged 55-70 years in good health. Source material: blood. The chain is built from TRBV20-1 and TRBJ2-7; D might be TRBD2 (6 bases). The CDR3 here is CSARVPGVTYEQYF. CDR3 nucleotide sequence: TGCAGTGCTAGAGTCCCGGGAGTAACCTACGAGCAGTACTTC.